This T cell receptor (beta chain) was observed in a study of human T cells and chemical hapten exposure. Background on the study: Across samples, TCR yields varied, mostly owing to small differences in pooled library volumes. Whole-study findings and limits: PT1 expanded TCR counts and patch test score were linked, and their correlation was positive. It was expanded TCRs that formed significantly more large CDR3 similarity clusters than controls did.

This clonotype was picked up many times. The antigen is undetermined. TCRdb used MiXCR to reprocess the RACE reads, holding one entry per CDR3 protein. The data contain fewer than 500,000 distinct CDR3 sequences, 4.8% of them seen just once; the ten biggest clones take up 2% to 2.5%. The sample's time point: patch test 1, 2 weeks after DPC sensitization. This sample's treatment: therapeutic diphenylcyclopropenone sensitization with weekly scalp DPC. The donor pool consisted of alopecia patients aged 18 to 70 years, considered suitable for DPC. This specimen consisted of whole blood, obtained in connection with sensitization to the hapten diphenylcyclopropenone (DPC). The TCR sequence derives from a woman aged 50 to 60 with alopecia areata. Some clones in this sample may be carry-over from other donors' samples.

The CDR3, as DNA: TGTGCCAGCAGTCTCAAGATAGAGCAGGGGTGGAGGAATGAGCAGTTCTTC. Amino acids: CASSLKIEQGWRNEQFF. The genes are TRBV6-2 or TRBV6-3 and TRBJ2-1; possibly TRBD1 for D (6 bases). The CDR3 totals 17 residues. V gave up 5 bases and J gave up 7 bases, with 24 bases separating them. Germline V gene sequence: CDR1 MNHEY, CDR2 SVGEGT.